This TCR beta chain was sequenced for a study of T cell responses to AZD1222 COVID-19 vaccine. Study details: Samples with a second dose at about 4 or about 12 weeks were pooled together.

Sequenced by immunoSEQ multiplex PCR; TCRdb stores in-frame clones only, minus some. The sample lists around 120,000 clones, 92% seen once, with about 1.1% in the top ten. The germline V and J ends were trimmed by 3 bases and 2 bases, with 6 bases remaining between them. The CDR3 consists of 13 residues. CDR1 is SGDLS, CDR2 YYNGEE, per germline. Worth noting for this clone: No antigen is known for it.

General observations from the study: It should be noted that donors were predominantly white British and more often female, and clonal diversity was possibly underestimated. The reported proportion of spike-specific TCRs targeting unmutated variant regions was nearly half. Repertoire sampling was restricted to post-peak T cell response timepoints.

The clonotype originates from an adult in good health. The sequenced sample was peripheral blood, obtained on day 0 of AZD1222 vaccination. The chain combines TRBV9 with TRBJ2-1; perhaps D is TRBD1 or TRBD2 (5 bases each). The CDR3 loop is CASSEGPYNEQFF. The CDR3 nucleotides read TGTGCCAGCAGCGAGGGACCCTACAATGAGCAGTTCTTC.